These T cell receptor beta chains were read from a single sample in a study of OX40 agonist ivuxolimab in advanced cancers. The assay was immunoSEQ multiplex PCR, and TCRdb's table has in-frame clones only and misses some. The table shows about 64,000 clones, with roughly nine tenths occurring only once. The sample here was CD4+ or CD8+ T cells sorted from blood, taken in a trial of the OX40 agonist ivuxolimab. These receptors all stem from an adult with an advanced solid tumor such as melanoma, head and neck, liver or kidney cancer. Both conserved end residues are part of each CDR3. Each record gives: J gene, D gene, V gene, clone size, CDR3 protein, CDR3 DNA. The D gene is left open where the match is weak. Clone size is given for some rows only: seen once, a few or many times, or a class if the clone is expanded.

J gene: TRBJ2-3; D gene: NA; V gene: TRBV7-9; clone size: NA; CDR3 protein: CASSLSFGGPDTQYF; CDR3 DNA: TGTGCCAGCAGCTTAAGCTTTGGGGGTCCAGATACGCAGTATTTT
J gene: TRBJ1-1; D gene: NA; V gene: TRBV6-5; clone size: NA; CDR3 protein: CASSYSNIGTEAFF; CDR3 DNA: TGTGCCAGCAGTTACTCGAACATTGGCACTGAAGCTTTCTTT
J gene: TRBJ2-1; D gene: TRBD2; V gene: TRBV10-1; clone size: NA; CDR3 protein: CASSVYSGNDEQFF; CDR3 DNA: TGCGCCAGCAGTGTGTATAGCGGGAACGATGAGCAGTTCTTC
J gene: TRBJ2-1; D gene: NA; V gene: TRBV19; clone size: NA; CDR3 protein: CASSIVPGQINEQFF; CDR3 DNA: TGTGCCAGTAGTATAGTCCCAGGACAGATCAATGAGCAGTTCTTC
J gene: TRBJ2-7; D gene: NA; V gene: TRBV29-1; clone size: NA; CDR3 protein: CSAAGQHAYEQYF; CDR3 DNA: TGCAGCGCCGCTGGGCAGCACGCCTACGAGCAGTACTTC
J gene: TRBJ2-7; D gene: TRBD1; V gene: TRBV5-4; clone size: NA; CDR3 protein: CASSSWDRGPYEQYF; CDR3 DNA: TGTGCCAGCAGCTCGTGGGACAGGGGTCCCTACGAGCAGTACTTC
J gene: TRBJ1-2; D gene: NA; V gene: TRBV29-1; clone size: NA; CDR3 protein: CSVERPANYGYTF; CDR3 DNA: TGCAGCGTTGAACGGCCAGCTAACTATGGCTACACCTTC
J gene: TRBJ2-7; D gene: TRBD1; V gene: TRBV5-1; clone size: NA; CDR3 protein: CASSSSGTGFSYEQYF; CDR3 DNA: TGCGCCAGCAGCTCATCCGGGACAGGGTTTTCCTACGAGCAGTACTTC
J gene: TRBJ1-1; D gene: TRBD1; V gene: TRBV19; clone size: NA; CDR3 protein: CASSQGVTEAFF; CDR3 DNA: TGTGCCAGTTCTCAGGGGGTCACTGAAGCTTTCTTT
J gene: TRBJ2-7; D gene: TRBD2; V gene: TRBV7-6; clone size: NA; CDR3 protein: CASSEPGLAYEQYF; CDR3 DNA: TGTGCCAGCAGCGAACCGGGACTAGCTTACGAGCAGTACTTC
J gene: TRBJ2-1; D gene: NA; V gene: TRBV27; clone size: once; CDR3 protein: CASTGGLPSYNEQFF; CDR3 DNA: TGTGCCAGCACCGGGGGGCTACCGTCCTACAATGAGCAGTTCTTC
J gene: TRBJ2-3; D gene: TRBD2; V gene: TRBV5-1; clone size: NA; CDR3 protein: CASSLVAGGLEDTQYF; CDR3 DNA: TGCGCCAGCAGCTTGGTGGCGGGAGGGCTGGAAGATACGCAGTATTTT
J gene: TRBJ2-2; D gene: NA; V gene: TRBV28; clone size: NA; CDR3 protein: CASSLQGGIAGELFF; CDR3 DNA: TGTGCCAGCAGTCTCCAGGGGGGGATTGCCGGGGAGCTGTTTTTT
J gene: TRBJ1-2; D gene: TRBD1; V gene: TRBV2; clone size: NA; CDR3 protein: CASSEWAGGRGYTF; CDR3 DNA: TGTGCCAGCAGTGAGTGGGCAGGGGGTCGGGGCTACACCTTC
J gene: TRBJ2-7; D gene: NA; V gene: TRBV13; clone size: NA; CDR3 protein: CASSLRSYEQYF; CDR3 DNA: TGTGCCAGCAGCTTAAGGTCCTACGAGCAGTACTTC
J gene: TRBJ1-1; D gene: NA; V gene: TRBV21-1; clone size: once; CDR3 protein: CASSEGGTEAFF; CDR3 DNA: TGTGCCAGCAGCGAGGGGGGGACTGAAGCTTTCTTT
J gene: TRBJ2-7; D gene: NA; V gene: TRBV4-2; clone size: NA; CDR3 protein: CASSQGGYEQYF; CDR3 DNA: TGTGCCAGCAGCCAAGGAGGTTACGAGCAGTACTTC
J gene: TRBJ1-2; D gene: NA; V gene: TRBV7-9; clone size: NA; CDR3 protein: CASRSDSNYGYTF; CDR3 DNA: TGTGCCAGCAGAAGTGACAGTAACTATGGCTACACCTTC
J gene: TRBJ2-7; D gene: TRBD1; V gene: TRBV10-3; clone size: NA; CDR3 protein: CAISEQTGGREQYF; CDR3 DNA: TGTGCCATCAGTGAGCAGACAGGGGGCCGCGAGCAGTACTTC
J gene: TRBJ1-5; D gene: NA; V gene: TRBV19; clone size: NA; CDR3 protein: CASKADRGASNQPQHF; CDR3 DNA: TGTGCCAGTAAAGCTGATCGAGGGGCCAGCAATCAGCCCCAGCATTTT